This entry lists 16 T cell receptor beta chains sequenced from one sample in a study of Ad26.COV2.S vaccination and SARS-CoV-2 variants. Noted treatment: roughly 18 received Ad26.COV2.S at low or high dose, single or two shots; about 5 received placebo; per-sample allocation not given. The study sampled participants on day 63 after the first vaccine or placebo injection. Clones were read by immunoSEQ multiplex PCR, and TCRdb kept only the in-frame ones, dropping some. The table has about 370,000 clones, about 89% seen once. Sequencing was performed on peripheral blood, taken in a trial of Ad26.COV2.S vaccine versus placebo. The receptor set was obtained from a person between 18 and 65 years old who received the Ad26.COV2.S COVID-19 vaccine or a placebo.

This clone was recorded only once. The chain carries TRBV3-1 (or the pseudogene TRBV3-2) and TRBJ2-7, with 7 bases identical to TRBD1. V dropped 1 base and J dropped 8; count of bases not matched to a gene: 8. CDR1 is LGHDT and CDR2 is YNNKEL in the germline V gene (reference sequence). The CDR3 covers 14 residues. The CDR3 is CASSQGHRGSKQYF. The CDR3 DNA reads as TGTGCCAGCAGCCAAGGTCACAGGGGTTCGAAGCAGTACTTC.

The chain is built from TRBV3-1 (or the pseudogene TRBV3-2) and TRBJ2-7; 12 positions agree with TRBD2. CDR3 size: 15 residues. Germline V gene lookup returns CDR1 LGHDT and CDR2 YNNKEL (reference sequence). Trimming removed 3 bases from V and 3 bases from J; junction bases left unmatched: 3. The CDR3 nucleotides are TGTGCCAGCAGCCATGGACTAGCGGGGCTCTACGAGCAGTACTTC. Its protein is CASSHGLAGLYEQYF.

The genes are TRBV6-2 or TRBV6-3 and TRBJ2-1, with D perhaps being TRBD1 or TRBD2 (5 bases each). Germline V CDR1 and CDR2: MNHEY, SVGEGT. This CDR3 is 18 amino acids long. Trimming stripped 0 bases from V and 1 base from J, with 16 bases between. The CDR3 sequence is CASSYSPLRGPSYNEQFF. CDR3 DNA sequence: TGTGCCAGCAGTTACTCCCCGTTGAGGGGCCCTTCCTACAATGAGCAGTTCTTC.

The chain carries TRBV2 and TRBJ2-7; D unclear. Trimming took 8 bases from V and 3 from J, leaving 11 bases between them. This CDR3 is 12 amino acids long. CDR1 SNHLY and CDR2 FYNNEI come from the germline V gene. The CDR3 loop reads CASSPKGYEQYF. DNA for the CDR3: TGTGCCAGCTCCCCGAAGGGCTACGAGCAGTACTTC.

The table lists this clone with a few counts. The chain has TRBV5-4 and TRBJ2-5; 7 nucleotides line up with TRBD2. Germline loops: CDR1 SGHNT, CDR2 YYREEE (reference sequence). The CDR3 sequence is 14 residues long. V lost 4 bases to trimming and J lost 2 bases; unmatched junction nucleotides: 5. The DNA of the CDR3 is TGTGCCAGCAGCCCCGGGACTAAACAAGAGACCCAGTACTTC. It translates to CASSPGTKQETQYF. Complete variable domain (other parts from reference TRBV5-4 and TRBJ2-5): ETGVTQSPTHLIKTRGQQVTLRCSSQSGHNTVSWYQQALGQGPQFIFQYYREEENGRGNFPPRFSGLQFPNYSSELNVNALELDDSALYLCASSPGTKQETQYFGPGTRLLVL.

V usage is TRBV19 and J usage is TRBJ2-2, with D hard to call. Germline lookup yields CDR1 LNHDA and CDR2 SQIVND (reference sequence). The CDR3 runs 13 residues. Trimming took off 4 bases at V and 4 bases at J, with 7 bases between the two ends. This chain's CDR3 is CASSKLATGELFF. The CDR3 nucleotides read TGTGCCAGTAGTAAGCTGGCCACCGGGGAGCTGTTTTTT. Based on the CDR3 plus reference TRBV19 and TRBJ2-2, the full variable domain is DGGITQSPKYLFRKEGQNVTLSCEQNLNHDAMYWYRQDPGQGLRLIYYSQIVNDFQKGDIAEGYSVSREKKESFPLTVTSAQKNPTAFYLCASSKLATGELFFGEGSRLTVL.

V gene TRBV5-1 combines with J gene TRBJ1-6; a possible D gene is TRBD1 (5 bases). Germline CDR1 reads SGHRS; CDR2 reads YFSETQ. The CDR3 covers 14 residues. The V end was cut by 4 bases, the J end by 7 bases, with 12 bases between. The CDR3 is CASSGGTTNSPLHF. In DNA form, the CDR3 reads TGCGCCAGCAGCGGCGGGACTACAAATTCACCCCTCCACTTT.

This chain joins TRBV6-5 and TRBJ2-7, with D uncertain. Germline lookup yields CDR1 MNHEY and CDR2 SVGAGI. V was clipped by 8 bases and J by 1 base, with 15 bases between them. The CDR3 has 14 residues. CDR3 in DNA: TGTGCCAGCCCCCCACAGCCGAATTCCTACGAGCAGTACTTC. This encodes CASPPQPNSYEQYF.

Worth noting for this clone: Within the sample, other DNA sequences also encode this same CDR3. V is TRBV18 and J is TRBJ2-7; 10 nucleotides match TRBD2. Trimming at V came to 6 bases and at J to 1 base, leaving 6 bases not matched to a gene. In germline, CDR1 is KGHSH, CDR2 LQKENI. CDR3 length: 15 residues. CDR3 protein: CASSPGLAVSYEQYF. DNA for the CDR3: TGTGCCAGCTCGCCCGGACTAGCGGTTTCCTACGAGCAGTACTTC.

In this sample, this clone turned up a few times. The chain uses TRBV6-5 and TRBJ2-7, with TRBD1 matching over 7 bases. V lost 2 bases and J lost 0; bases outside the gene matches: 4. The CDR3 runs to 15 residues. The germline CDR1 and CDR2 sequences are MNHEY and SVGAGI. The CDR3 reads CASSYVQGSSYEQYF. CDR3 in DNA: TGTGCCAGCAGTTACGTACAGGGGAGCTCCTACGAGCAGTACTTC.

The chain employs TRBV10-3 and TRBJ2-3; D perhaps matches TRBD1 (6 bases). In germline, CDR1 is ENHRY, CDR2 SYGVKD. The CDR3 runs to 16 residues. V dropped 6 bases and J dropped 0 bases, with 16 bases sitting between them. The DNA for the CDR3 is TGTGCCATCAGCTGGGGGCCAGAGTCTAGCACAGATACGCAGTATTTT. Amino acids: CAISWGPESSTDTQYF.

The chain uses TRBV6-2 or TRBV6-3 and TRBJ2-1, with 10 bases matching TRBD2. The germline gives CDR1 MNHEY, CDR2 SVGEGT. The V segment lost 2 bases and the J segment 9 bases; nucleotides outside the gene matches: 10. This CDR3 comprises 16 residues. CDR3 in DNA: TGTGCCAGCAGTTACGCTTCCCTAGCGGGAGAAAGTGAGCAGTTCTTC. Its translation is CASSYASLAGESEQFF.

CDR3 sequence (DNA): TGTGCCATCAGTGAGCGGCTGAGAACTAGCACAGATACGCAGTATTTT. Translating gives CAISERLRTSTDTQYF. The chain carries TRBV10-3 and TRBJ2-3; no firm D call. CDR1 ENHRY and CDR2 SYGVKD come from the germline V gene. This CDR3 spans 16 amino acids. Trimming left V 2 bases short and J 0 bases short, with 12 bases between.

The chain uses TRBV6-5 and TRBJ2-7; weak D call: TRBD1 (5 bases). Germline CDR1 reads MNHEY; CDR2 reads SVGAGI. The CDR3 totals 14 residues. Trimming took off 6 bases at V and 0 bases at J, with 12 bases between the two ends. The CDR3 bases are TGTGCCAGCAGAGAGTTCGACAGCTCCTACGAGCAGTACTTC. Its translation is CASREFDSSYEQYF.

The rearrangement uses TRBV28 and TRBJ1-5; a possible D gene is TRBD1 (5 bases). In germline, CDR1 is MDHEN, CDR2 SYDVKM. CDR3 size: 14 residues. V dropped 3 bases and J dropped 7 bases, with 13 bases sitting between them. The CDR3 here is CASSLIRVGQPQHF. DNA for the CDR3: TGTGCCAGCAGTTTGATCAGGGTTGGACAGCCCCAGCATTTT.

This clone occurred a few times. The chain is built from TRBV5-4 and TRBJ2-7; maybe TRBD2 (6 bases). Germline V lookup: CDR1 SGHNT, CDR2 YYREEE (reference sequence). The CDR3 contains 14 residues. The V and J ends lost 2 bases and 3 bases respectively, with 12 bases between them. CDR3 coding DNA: TGTGCCAGCAGCTTCTCCGGGGAGGTCTACGAGCAGTACTTC. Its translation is CASSFSGEVYEQYF.